The 30 T cell receptor beta chains in this list originate from one sample, sequenced in a study of blood T cells in healthy people across ages. Combining a sample-barcoded 5' primer with a J-beta primer mix, a second PCR ran for roughly 6 to 12 cycles. TCRdb analysed the 5' RACE reads with MiXCR anew, one entry per CDR3 protein. The profile shows about 590,000 distinct CDR3 sequences, approximately 30% of them singletons. Sequencing was performed on blood. These receptor sequences come from a woman older than 75 in good health.

The gene calls are TRBV6-6 and TRBJ2-7; perhaps D is TRBD1 or TRBD2 (6 bases each). The CDR3 has 14 residues. The germline gives CDR1 MNHNY, CDR2 SVGAGI (reference sequence). V lost 0 bases and J 6 bases, leaving 12 bases between the germline ends. CDR3 nucleotide sequence: TGTGCCAGCAGTTACTCAGGGGGGCCGGCCGAGCAGTACTTC. This encodes CASSYSGGPAEQYF.

This clonotype was detected only a few times. The chain's CDR3 is CASSGQGIGNQPQHF. CDR3 nucleotides: TGTGCCAGCAGTGGACAGGGGATCGGCAATCAGCCCCAGCATTTT. This chain links TRBV2 with TRBJ1-5; 8 bases are a match to TRBD1. The CDR3 has 15 amino acids. From germline, CDR1 is SNHLY and CDR2 FYNNEI. With V trimmed by 4 bases and J by 2 bases, 4 bases remained unmatched.

The DNA of the CDR3 is TGTGCCAGCAGCTTGGACGGACTAGCAGAAGAGACCCAGTACTTC. Translating gives CASSLDGLAEETQYF. This sequence joins TRBV5-5 and TRBJ2-5, with 8 positions matching TRBD2. With V trimmed by 0 bases and J by 3 bases, 4 bases remained unmatched. CDR1 is SGHKS, CDR2 YYEKEE, per germline (reference sequence). The CDR3 runs to 15 residues. Combining the CDR3 with reference TRBV5-5 and TRBJ2-5 gives the whole variable domain DAGVTQSPTHLIKTRGQQVTLRCSPISGHKSVSWYQQVLGQGPQFIFQYYEKEERGRGNFPDRFSARQFPNYSSELNVNALLLGDSALYLCASSLDGLAEETQYFGPGTRLLVL.

Points on this clonotype: Being one base from a much bigger clone, this may be a read error. This rearrangement joins TRBV4-2 to TRBJ1-5; weak D call: TRBD1 (6 bases). V lost 0 bases, J lost 7 bases, and 16 bases lay in between. CDR1 LGHNA and CDR2 YNFKEQ come from the germline V gene. The CDR3 consists of 16 residues. The CDR3 sequence: CASSQDPAGVGQPQHF. CDR3 sequence (DNA): TGTGCCAGCAGCCAAGATCCCGCAGGGGTTGGGCAGCCCCAGCATTTT.

This clonotype was detected many times. This chain uses TRBV6-5 with TRBJ2-7; D assignment may be TRBD1 or TRBD2 (8 bases each). The germline V gene has CDR1 MNHEY and CDR2 SVGAGI. The V gene lost 5 bases and the J gene lost 7 bases, with 15 bases spanning the gap. The CDR3 length is 13 residues. CDR3 in amino acids: CASSRTGTREQYF. CDR3 DNA sequence: TGTGCCAGCAGTAGGACAGGGACTAGGGAGCAGTACTTC.

In regard to this clonotype: Given a much more abundant clone one base away, this may be a read error. The chain uses TRBV29-1 and TRBJ1-2; 7 nucleotides line up with TRBD1. Germline CDR1 SQVTM, CDR2 ANQGSEA. The CDR3 extends over 12 amino acids. The V and J ends lost 7 bases and 4 bases, in that order; junction bases with no gene match: 6. CDR3 DNA sequence: TGCAGCGGCTCGACAGGGTCCTATGGCTACACCTTC. This codes for CSGSTGSYGYTF.

Comment on this clonotype: The junction and the germline gene differ at one end; a read error may be behind it. The chain is built from TRBV7-9 and TRBJ2-7; either TRBD1 or TRBD2 may supply D (6 bases each). The CDR3 has 16 amino acids. Germline CDR1 is SEHNR and CDR2 is FQNEAQ (reference sequence). CDR3 in amino acids: CASSPLAGGSYNEPYF. For the CDR3, the DNA is TGTGCCAGCAGCCCCCTTGCCGGGGGCAGTTACAATGAGCCGTACTTC.

With regard to this clonotype: A much larger clone sits a single nucleotide away, making a read error possible. The V gene is TRBV6-6, the J gene TRBJ2-5; D is unclear. Matching the DNA end better, TRBJ2-7 makes the J call doubtful. CDR1 MNHNY and CDR2 SVGAGI come from the germline V gene (reference sequence). This CDR3 has 14 amino acids. The CDR3 coding sequence is TGTGTCAGCAGTTACTCGAACATTCGCAGCGAGCAGTACTTC. This gives the protein CVSSYSNIRSEQYF.

As regards this clonotype: The junction does not match germline at one end; this may be a read error. This chain connects TRBV5-1 to TRBJ2-4, with D perhaps given as TRBD1 or TRBD2 (5 bases each). Germline assignment: CDR1 SGHRS and CDR2 YFSETQ. The CDR3 extends over 17 amino acids. This chain's CDR3 is CASNLRGPIGAKNIQYF. In DNA form, the CDR3 reads TGCGCCAGCAACTTGAGGGGTCCAATTGGGGCCAAAAACATTCAGTACTTC.

V and J are TRBV7-2 and TRBJ1-1, with 8 bases that match TRBD1. In germline, CDR1 is SGHTA, CDR2 FQGNSA. The CDR3 spans 14 residues. With V trimmed by 5 bases and J by 4 bases, 6 bases remained unmatched. CDR3 residues: CASSRPTGATEAFF. CDR3 nucleotide sequence: TGTGCCAGCAGCCGACCGACAGGGGCCACTGAAGCTTTCTTT.

As regards this clonotype: It may be a read error: a sequence one base away is much more abundant. The rearrangement joins TRBV20-1 to TRBJ2-5; TRBD2 aligns across 7 bases. Germline CDR1 DFQATT, CDR2 SNEGSKA (reference sequence). With 3 bases clipped from V and 11 bases from J, the junction kept 18 bases outside the gene matches. CDR3 length: 15 residues. CDR3 loop: CSARSRTRNYNEQYF. In nucleotides, the CDR3 is TGCAGTGCTAGGTCGAGGACTAGGAACTACAATGAGCAGTACTTC.

The chain uses TRBV29-1 and TRBJ2-2; 9 bases are a match to TRBD2. Germline CDR1 reads SQVTM; CDR2 reads ANQGSEA. With 6 bases clipped from V and 1 base from J, the junction kept 6 bases outside the gene matches. This CDR3 is 15 amino acids long. The CDR3 loop reads CSVVVLAGNTGELFF. In DNA form, the CDR3 reads TGCAGCGTCGTAGTACTAGCGGGGAACACCGGGGAGCTGTTTTTT.

This clonotype has ten or more counts. The V and J genes are TRBV3-1 and TRBJ1-2; D gene uncertain. The CDR3 runs to 12 residues. Looked up from germline, CDR1 is LGHDT and CDR2 is YNNKEL (reference sequence). The V and J ends lost 3 bases and 5 bases respectively, with 7 bases between them. The CDR3 reads CASSQSVYGYTF. The CDR3 region has the DNA TGTGCCAGCAGCCAGAGCGTATATGGCTACACCTTC.

This clonotype appeared many times. The gene calls are TRBV30 and TRBJ2-5; possible D gene TRBD2, 6 bases. V lost 0 bases, J lost 5 bases, and 16 bases lay in between. This CDR3 has 15 residues. Germline CDR1 and CDR2: GTSNPN and SVGIG (reference sequence). The CDR3 nucleotides read TGTGCCTGGAGTGTACCGGTCGGGACTGCTGAGACCCAGTACTTC. It codes for CAWSVPVGTAETQYF.

Many counts were recorded for this clonotype. The chain joins TRBV9 to TRBJ2-5; D may be TRBD2 (5 bases). Germline-derived CDR1 and CDR2 are SGDLS and YYNGEE. The CDR3 covers 15 residues. Trimming removed 3 bases from V and 2 bases from J, with 14 bases in between. The chain's CDR3 is CASSAGGRSQETQYF. Here the CDR3 DNA reads TGTGCCAGCAGCGCTGGAGGTCGATCGCAAGAGACCCAGTACTTC.

The CDR3 sequence is CASSQDPGEGEKLFF. DNA for the CDR3: TGCGCCAGCAGCCAAGATCCGGGGGAAGGCGAAAAACTGTTTTTT. The V and J genes are TRBV4-1 and TRBJ1-4; D may be TRBD1 (5 bases). Germline lookup yields CDR1 MGHRA and CDR2 YSYEKL. V lost 0 bases and J lost 8, with 13 bases in between. The CDR3 is made up of 15 amino acids.

This clonotype occurred many times. This chain joins TRBV2 and TRBJ1-2; possible D gene TRBD1, 6 bases. CDR1 and CDR2 (germline): SNHLY, FYNNEI. The CDR3 runs to 13 residues. The V end lost 3 bases, the J end lost 4 bases, and 9 bases lay between the germline ends. The CDR3 nucleotides read TGTGCCAGCAGTGAGGACAGACCCTATGGCTACACCTTC. This encodes CASSEDRPYGYTF.

The gene calls are TRBV12-3 or TRBV12-4 and TRBJ2-7; possible D gene TRBD1, 6 bases. This CDR3 comprises 15 residues. Trimming removed 0 bases at V and 6 bases at J, with 15 bases between. CDR3 bases: TGTGCCAGCAGTTTAGCGGGGTACAGGGATCCCGAGCAGTACTTC. Translation: CASSLAGYRDPEQYF.

This clonotype was found once. The genes are TRBV2 and TRBJ1-4; maybe TRBD1 (6 bases). Germline V gene lookup returns CDR1 SNHLY and CDR2 FYNNEI. The V and J ends lost 7 bases and 1 base respectively, with 10 bases between them. CDR3 length equals 14 residues. The CDR3 here is CASTLGGTNEKLFF. As DNA, the CDR3 is TGTGCCAGCACCCTAGGGGGAACTAATGAAAAACTGTTTTTT.

As concerns this clonotype: Given a much more abundant clone one base away, this may be a read error. The rearrangement uses TRBV12-3 or TRBV12-4 and TRBJ2-3; TRBD1 or TRBD2 may be the D gene (6 bases each). The CDR3 totals 15 residues. Here the CDR3 reads CASTPSEGGTDAQYF. CDR3 DNA: TGTGCCAGCACCCCCTCAGAGGGGGGAACAGATGCGCAGTATTTT.

This clonotype was found many times. This could be a read error, since a much larger clone is one nucleotide away. The chain links TRBV28 to TRBJ2-7, with D tentatively TRBD2 (5 bases). This CDR3 is 12 amino acids long. Between the trimmed V and J ends, which lost 1 base and 9 bases, there was a span of 10 bases. Per germline, CDR1 MDHEN and CDR2 SYDVKM. The CDR3 region is CASSLSRGMQYF. In nucleotides, the CDR3 is TGTGCCAGCAGTTTATCTCGGGGAATGCAGTACTTC.

This clonotype came up a few times. CDR3 protein: CASKGAEGLLETQYF. CDR3 coding DNA: TGCGCCAGCAAGGGGGCAGAGGGTCTCCTGGAGACCCAGTACTTC. The chain combines TRBV5-1 with TRBJ2-5, with 7 bases matching TRBD1. V lost 6 bases and J lost 5; bases outside the gene matches: 13. The germline CDR1 and CDR2 sequences are SGHRS and YFSETQ. The CDR3 sequence is 15 residues long.

This clonotype was counted ten times or more. The J gene is TRBJ1-2, the V gene TRBV6-1; maybe TRBD1 (6 bases). V dropped 4 bases and J dropped 1 base, with 13 bases sitting between them. CDR3 size: 15 residues. Germline lookup yields CDR1 MNHNS and CDR2 SASEGT. The CDR3 DNA reads as TGTGCCAGCAGTGCGGCAGGGGACATTAACTATGGCTACACCTTC. Translating gives CASSAAGDINYGYTF.

V usage is TRBV6-1 and J usage is TRBJ1-5; 9 nucleotides line up with TRBD1. Germline assignment: CDR1 MNHNS and CDR2 SASEGT. V trimming: 7 bases; J trimming: 1 base; junction bases outside the gene matches: 8. This CDR3 spans 16 amino acids. CDR3 sequence reads: CASTDDGQGSNQPQHF. DNA of the CDR3: TGTGCCAGCACTGATGATGGACAGGGGAGCAATCAGCCCCAGCATTTT.

The rearrangement uses TRBV7-9 and TRBJ1-5; 10 nucleotides match TRBD1. The V and J ends lost 3 bases and 7 bases, in that order; junction bases with no gene match: 9. The CDR3 totals 16 residues. Per the germline V gene, CDR1 is SEHNR and CDR2 is FQNEAQ (reference sequence). This CDR3 is CASSLGTGTGDQPQHF. The CDR3, as DNA: TGTGCCAGCAGCTTGGGTACCGGGACAGGGGACCAGCCCCAGCATTTT.

To note about this clonotype: The junction departs from germline at one end; a sequencing error may be responsible. The chain employs TRBV29-1 and TRBJ1-2; 7 nucleotides agree with TRBD1. The CDR3 has 13 amino acids. Germline-derived CDR1 and CDR2 are SQVTM and ANQGSEA. This CDR3 reads CSVEDDRDYGYTF. The CDR3 DNA reads TGCAGCGTGGAAGACGACAGGGACTATGGCTACACCTTC.

As concerns this clonotype: This may come from a read error, since a much larger clone is one base off. V is TRBV2 and J is TRBJ2-6; the D gene could be TRBD1 or TRBD2 (5 bases each). This CDR3 has 16 residues. The V gene's germline CDR1 is SNHLY and CDR2 FYNNEI. This CDR3 reads CASSDGTLSGANVRTF. The CDR3 nucleotides read TGTGCCAGCAGTGACGGGACGCTCTCTGGGGCCAACGTCCGGACTTTC. The full variable domain, rest sourced from reference TRBV2 and TRBJ2-6, is EPEVTQTPSHQVTQMGQEVILRCVPISNHLYFYWYRQILGQKVEFLVSFYNNEISEKSEIFDDQFSVERPDGSNFTLKIRSTKLEDSAMYFCASSDGTLSGANVRTFGAGSRLTVL.

V gene TRBV5-1 combines with J gene TRBJ2-1, with unresolved D. CDR3 size: 17 residues. The germline gives CDR1 SGHRS, CDR2 YFSETQ. Trimming pared 0 bases from V and 0 bases from J, leaving 13 bases between. The CDR3 DNA sequence: TGCGCCAGCAGCTTGGGGCCTTTCGAGAGCTCCTACAATGAGCAGTTCTTC. This sequence encodes CASSLGPFESSYNEQFF.

This clonotype has just a few counts. A junction end diverges from the germline sequence, so it may reflect a read error. The CDR3 protein is CACSPSTGALNTEAFF. In DNA form, the CDR3 reads TGTGCCTGCTCACCAAGTACAGGGGCCCTGAACACTGAAGCTTTCTTT. V gene TRBV18 combines with J gene TRBJ1-1, with 7 positions matching TRBD1. The CDR3 is 16 residues long. Germline-derived CDR1 and CDR2 are KGHSH and LQKENI.

The chain links TRBV6-6 to TRBJ2-3, with D perhaps matching TRBD1 (6 bases). Trimming took 6 bases from V and 1 from J, leaving 17 bases between them. Germline V lookup: CDR1 MNHNY, CDR2 SVGAGI (reference sequence). CDR3 length: 16 residues. CDR3 DNA: TGTGCCAGCAGATCTTTCAGGGGAAGGGGCACAGATACGCAGTATTTT. It yields the protein CASRSFRGRGTDTQYF.